This T cell receptor (beta chain) was documented in a study of identical twins. TCRdb redid the calling of the 5' RACE reads with MiXCR, one entry per CDR3 protein. The sample shows about 240,000 distinct CDR3 sequences, under 12% of them seen only once. V trimming: 2 bases; J trimming: 9 bases; junction bases outside the gene matches: 16. From germline, CDR1 is MNHEY and CDR2 SMNVEV (reference sequence). This CDR3 has 18 amino acids. The source material was memory T cells sorted from blood. The chain uses TRBV27 and TRBJ2-1, with 10 bases identical to TRBD2. This sequence originates from a man over 45 in good health. In DNA, the CDR3 is TGTGCCAGCAGTTTAAGTGTTCGGCTAGCGGGAGTTGGTCCTGAGCAGTTCTTC. Its translation is CASSLSVRLAGVGPEQFF.